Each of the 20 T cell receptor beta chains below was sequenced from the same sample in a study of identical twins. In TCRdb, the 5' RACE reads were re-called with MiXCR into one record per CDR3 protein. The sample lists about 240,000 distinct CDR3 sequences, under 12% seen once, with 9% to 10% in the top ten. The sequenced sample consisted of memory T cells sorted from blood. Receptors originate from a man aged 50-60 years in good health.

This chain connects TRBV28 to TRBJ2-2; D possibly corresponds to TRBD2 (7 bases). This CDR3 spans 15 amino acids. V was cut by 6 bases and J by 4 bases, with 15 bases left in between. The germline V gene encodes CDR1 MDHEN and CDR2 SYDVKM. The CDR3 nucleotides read TGTGCCAGCAGAGGGGAGGGGGTTAGCACCGGGGAGCTGTTTTTT. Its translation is CASRGEGVSTGELFF.

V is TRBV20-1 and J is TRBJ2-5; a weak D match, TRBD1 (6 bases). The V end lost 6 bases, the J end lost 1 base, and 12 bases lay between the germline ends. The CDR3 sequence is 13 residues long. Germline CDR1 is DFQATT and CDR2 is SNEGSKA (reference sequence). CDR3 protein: CSAQDRPQETQYF. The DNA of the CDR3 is TGCAGTGCCCAAGACAGGCCCCAAGAGACCCAGTACTTC.

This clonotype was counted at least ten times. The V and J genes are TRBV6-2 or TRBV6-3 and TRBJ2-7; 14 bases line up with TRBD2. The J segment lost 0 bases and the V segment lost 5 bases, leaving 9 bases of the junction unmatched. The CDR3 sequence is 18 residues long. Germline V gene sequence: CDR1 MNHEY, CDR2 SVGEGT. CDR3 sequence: CASSHRLAGGPSSYEQYF. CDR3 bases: TGTGCCAGCAGTCACAGACTAGCGGGGGGGCCGAGCTCCTACGAGCAGTACTTC.

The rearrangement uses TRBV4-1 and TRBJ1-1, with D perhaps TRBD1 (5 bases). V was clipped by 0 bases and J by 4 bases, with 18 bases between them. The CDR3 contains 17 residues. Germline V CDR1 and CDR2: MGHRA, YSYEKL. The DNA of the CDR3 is TGCGCCAGCAGCCAAGATAGGGGAAACCGATTCATCACTGAAGCTTTCTTT. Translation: CASSQDRGNRFITEAFF.

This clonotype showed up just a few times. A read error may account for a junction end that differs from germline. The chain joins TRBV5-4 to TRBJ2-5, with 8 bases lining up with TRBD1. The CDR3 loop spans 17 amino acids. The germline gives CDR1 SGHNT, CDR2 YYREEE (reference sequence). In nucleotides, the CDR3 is TGTGCCAGCAGTTTGGGCAGGGGGCAACCCTCCCAAGAGACCCAGTACTTC. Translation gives CASSLGRGQPSQETQYF.

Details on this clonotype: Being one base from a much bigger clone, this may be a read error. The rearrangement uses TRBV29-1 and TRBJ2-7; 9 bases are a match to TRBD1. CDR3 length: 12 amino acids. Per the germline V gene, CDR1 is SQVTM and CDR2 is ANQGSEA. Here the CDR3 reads CSVGQGSYKQYF. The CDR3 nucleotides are TGCAGCGTGGGACAGGGATCCTACAAGCAGTACTTC.

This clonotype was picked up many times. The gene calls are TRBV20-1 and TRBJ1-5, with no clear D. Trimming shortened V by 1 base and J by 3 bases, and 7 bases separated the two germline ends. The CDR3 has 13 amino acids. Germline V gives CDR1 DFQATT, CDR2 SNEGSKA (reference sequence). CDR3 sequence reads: CSARGPSNQPQHF. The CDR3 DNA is TGCAGTGCTAGAGGGCCATCCAATCAGCCCCAGCATTTT.

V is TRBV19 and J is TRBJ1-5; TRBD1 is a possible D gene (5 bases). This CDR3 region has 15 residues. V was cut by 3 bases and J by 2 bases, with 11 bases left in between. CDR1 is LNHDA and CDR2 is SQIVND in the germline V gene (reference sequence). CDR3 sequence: CASSMGGVRNQPQHF. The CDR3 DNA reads TGTGCCAGTAGTATGGGAGGGGTACGCAATCAGCCCCAGCATTTT.

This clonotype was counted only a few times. The CDR3 is CASSYLSWMANTEAFF. CDR3 DNA sequence: TGTGCCAGCAGTTACTTAAGTTGGATGGCGAACACTGAAGCTTTCTTT. The chain is built from TRBV6-5 and TRBJ1-1; D ambiguous. The CDR3 length is 16 residues. Germline CDR1 reads MNHEY; CDR2 reads SVGAGI. The ends were cut back, 1 base at V and 1 base at J, with 13 bases in the middle.

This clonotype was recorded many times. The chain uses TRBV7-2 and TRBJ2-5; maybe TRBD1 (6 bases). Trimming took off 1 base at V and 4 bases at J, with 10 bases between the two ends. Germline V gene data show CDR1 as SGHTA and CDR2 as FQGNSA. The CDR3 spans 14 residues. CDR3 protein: CASSLGAGVETQYF. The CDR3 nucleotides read TGTGCCAGCAGCTTAGGGGCAGGGGTAGAGACCCAGTACTTC.

The CDR3 DNA reads as TGTGCCATACAACCGGGCACAAACACAGATACGCAGTATTTT. Residues: CAIQPGTNTDTQYF. The chain links TRBV10-3 to TRBJ2-3; D is unresolved. Germline loops: CDR1 ENHRY, CDR2 SYGVKD. The CDR3 is made up of 14 amino acids. V gave up 9 bases and J gave up 2 bases, with 15 bases separating them.

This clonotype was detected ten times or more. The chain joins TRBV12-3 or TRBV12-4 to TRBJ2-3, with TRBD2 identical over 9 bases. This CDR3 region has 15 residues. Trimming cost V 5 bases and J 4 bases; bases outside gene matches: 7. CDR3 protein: CASSPRTSAADTQYF. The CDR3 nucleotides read TGTGCCAGCAGTCCACGGACTAGCGCCGCAGATACGCAGTATTTT.

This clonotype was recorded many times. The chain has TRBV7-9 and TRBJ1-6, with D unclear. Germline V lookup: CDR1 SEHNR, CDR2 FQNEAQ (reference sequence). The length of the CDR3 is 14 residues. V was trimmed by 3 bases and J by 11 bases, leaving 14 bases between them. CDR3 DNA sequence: TGTGCCAGCAGCTTCTCTGTACCTCTGGCACCCCTCCACTTT. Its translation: CASSFSVPLAPLHF.

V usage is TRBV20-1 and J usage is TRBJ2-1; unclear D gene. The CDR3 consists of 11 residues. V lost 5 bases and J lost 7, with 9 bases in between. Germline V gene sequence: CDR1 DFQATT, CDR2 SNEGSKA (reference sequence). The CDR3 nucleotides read TGCAGTGCTCGAGTTAAGAATGAGCAGTTCTTC. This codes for CSARVKNEQFF.

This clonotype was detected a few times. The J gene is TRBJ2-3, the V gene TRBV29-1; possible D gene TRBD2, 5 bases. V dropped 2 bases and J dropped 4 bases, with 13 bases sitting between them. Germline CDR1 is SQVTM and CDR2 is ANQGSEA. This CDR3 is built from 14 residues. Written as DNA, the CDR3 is TGCAGCGTTGAAAGGCGGCTAGCCGCAGATACGCAGTATTTT. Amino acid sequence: CSVERRLAADTQYF.

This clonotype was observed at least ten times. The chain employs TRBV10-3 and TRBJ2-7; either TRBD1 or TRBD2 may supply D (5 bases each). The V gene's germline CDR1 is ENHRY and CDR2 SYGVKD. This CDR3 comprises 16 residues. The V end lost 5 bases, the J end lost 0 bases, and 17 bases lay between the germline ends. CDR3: CAISNSGTASSYEQYF. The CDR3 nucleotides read TGTGCCATCAGTAACTCCGGGACGGCAAGCTCCTACGAGCAGTACTTC.

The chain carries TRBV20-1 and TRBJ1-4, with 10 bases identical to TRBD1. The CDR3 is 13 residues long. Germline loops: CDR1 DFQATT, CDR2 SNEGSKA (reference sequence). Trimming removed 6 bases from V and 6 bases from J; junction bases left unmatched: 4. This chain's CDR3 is CSARQGAHEKLFF. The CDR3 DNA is TGCAGTGCAAGACAGGGGGCCCATGAAAAACTGTTTTTT.

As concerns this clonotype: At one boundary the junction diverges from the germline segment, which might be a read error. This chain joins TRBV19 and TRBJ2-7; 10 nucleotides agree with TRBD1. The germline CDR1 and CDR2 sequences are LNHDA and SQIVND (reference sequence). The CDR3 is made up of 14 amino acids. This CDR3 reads CARSMGQGSYEQYF. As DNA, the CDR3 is TGTGCCAGAAGTATGGGACAGGGGTCTTACGAGCAGTACTTC. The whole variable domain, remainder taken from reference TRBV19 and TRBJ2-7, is DGGITQSPKYLFRKEGQNVTLSCEQNLNHDAMYWYRQDPGQGLRLIYYSQIVNDFQKGDIAEGYSVSREKKESFPLTVTSAQKNPTAFYLCARSMGQGSYEQYFGPGTRLTVT.

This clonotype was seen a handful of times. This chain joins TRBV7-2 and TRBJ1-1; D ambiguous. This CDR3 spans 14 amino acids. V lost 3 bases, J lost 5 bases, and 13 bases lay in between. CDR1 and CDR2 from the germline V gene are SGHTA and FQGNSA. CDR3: CASSLGVGGTEAFF. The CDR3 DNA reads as TGTGCCAGCAGCTTGGGCGTCGGTGGGACTGAAGCTTTCTTT.

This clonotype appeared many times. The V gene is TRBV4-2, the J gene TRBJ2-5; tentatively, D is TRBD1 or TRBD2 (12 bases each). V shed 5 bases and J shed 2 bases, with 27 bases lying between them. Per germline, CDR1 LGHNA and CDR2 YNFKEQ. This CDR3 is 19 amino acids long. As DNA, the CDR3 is TGTGCCAGCAGCGGGACAGGGGGCTACCTAGCGGGAGGGCAAGAGACCCAGTACTTC. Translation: CASSGTGGYLAGGQETQYF.